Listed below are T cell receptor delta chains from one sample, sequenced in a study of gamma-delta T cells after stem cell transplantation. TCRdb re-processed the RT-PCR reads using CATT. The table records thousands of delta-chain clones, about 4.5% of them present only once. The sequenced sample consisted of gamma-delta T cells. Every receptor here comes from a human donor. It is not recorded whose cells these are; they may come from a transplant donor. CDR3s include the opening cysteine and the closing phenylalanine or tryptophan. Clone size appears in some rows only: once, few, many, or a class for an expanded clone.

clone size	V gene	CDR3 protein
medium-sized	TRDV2	CACDRVSYQGDLADKLIF
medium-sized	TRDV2	CACDTLRTGGYGVLDKLIF
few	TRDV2	CACDATGLGDTSSWDTRQMFF
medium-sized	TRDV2	CACDTVPTGGYGKGDKLIF
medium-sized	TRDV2	CACDILTGGDRGGGYSTYTDKLIF
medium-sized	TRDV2	CACDSLSGGTDKLIF
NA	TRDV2	CACDTLTGGYIGTDKPIF
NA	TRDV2	CACDTVVGLGAPTPDKLIF
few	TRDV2	CACDTIGDTLSWDTRQMFF
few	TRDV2	CACDTLLLGVTDKLIF
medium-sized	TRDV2	CACDPLGDSTTDKLIF
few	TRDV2	CACDSLVLGDTSTDKLIF
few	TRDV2	CACDTVKRSGWANKLIF
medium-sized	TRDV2	CACDTVLGDGRYTDKLIF
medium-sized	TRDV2	CACDRLSKTGGSSDKLIF
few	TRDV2	CACDGIVLGDTTDKLIF
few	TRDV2	CACDTAETGGDTDKLIF
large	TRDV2	CACDTLGDGSWDTRQMFF
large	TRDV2	CACDTVRGLGIHGDKLIF
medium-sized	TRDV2	CACDLLGVWAADKLIF
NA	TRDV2	CACDPLSFRDLRESTDKLIF
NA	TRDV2	CACDPLGAARTGGREGSDKLIF
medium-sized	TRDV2	CACDTLPTSGDTRGGSWDTRQMFF
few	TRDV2	CACDTLGEPTDKLIF
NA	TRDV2	CACGPLGDTRGKGIYADKRIF
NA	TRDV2	CACDTSWETSSWDTRQMFF
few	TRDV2	CACDTLSGIPTQVLGDTLYKLIF